This is a list of T cell receptor beta chains from one sample in a study of blood T cell repertoires in COVID-19. Data came from immunoSEQ multiplex PCR; TCRdb stores just in-frame clones and leaves some out. Among 84,000 or so clones listed, 70% to 85% were seen once. The specimen was peripheral blood. The receptors derive from a man between 65 and 85 years old with acute or convalescent COVID-19. CDR3s include the opening cysteine and the closing phenylalanine or tryptophan. D genes are given only for firm matches. The listing skips clone size in some rows; elsewhere it reads once, few, many or a size class.

>TRBJ1-2|.|12|TRBV11-3|.
CASSSGGIGYTF
TGTGCCAGCAGCTCCGGCGGAATCGGCTACACCTTC
>TRBJ1-6|.|17|TRBV7-9|.
CASSSLRAPRYNSPLHF
TGTGCCAGCAGCTCCCTCAGGGCACCTCGCTATAATTCACCCCTCCACTTT
>TRBJ2-3|.|16|TRBV4-1|TRBD2
CASSQGLAGGPDTQYF
TGCGCCAGCAGCCAAGGGCTAGCGGGGGGGCCAGATACGCAGTATTTT
>TRBJ1-3|.|17|TRBV4-2|.
CASSQTQGRSSGNTIYF
TGTGCCAGCAGCCAAACACAGGGACGGTCCTCTGGAAACACCATATATTTT
>TRBJ2-7|.|17|TRBV19|TRBD1
CASSASRQGIRPYEQYF
TGTGCCAGTAGCGCCTCCAGACAGGGCATAAGACCCTACGAGCAGTACTTC
>TRBJ1-2|.|15|TRBV24-1|.
CATSDSRQANYGYTF
TGTGCCACCAGTGATTCTCGACAGGCTAACTATGGCTACACCTTC
>TRBJ2-3|.|18|TRBV7-6|TRBD2
CASSLAGGGGLSTDTQYF
TGTGCCAGCAGCTTAGCCGGCGGGGGGGGTCTAAGCACAGATACGCAGTATTTT
>TRBJ2-5|.|16|TRBV6-6|TRBD2
CASSYLLAGGPETQYF
TGTGCCAGCAGTTACTTACTAGCGGGGGGCCCAGAGACCCAGTACTTC
>TRBJ2-1|.|15|TRBV27|TRBD1
CASSLTGVSYNEQFF
TGTGCCAGCAGTCTCACAGGGGTCTCCTACAATGAGCAGTTCTTC
>TRBJ2-7|once|11|TRBV6-5|TRBD1
CASDRGYEQYF
TGTGCCAGCGACAGGGGCTACGAGCAGTACTTC
>TRBJ2-2|.|14|TRBV6-5|.
CASSETGFTGELFF
TGTGCCAGCAGCGAGACCGGGTTCACCGGGGAGCTGTTTTTT
>TRBJ2-2|.|15|TRBV7-3|TRBD1
CASSSTGGGTGELFF
TGTGCCAGCAGCTCCACAGGGGGAGGCACCGGGGAGCTGTTTTTT
>TRBJ2-1|.|16|TRBV2|TRBD2
CASSPLAGGPYNEQFF
TGTGCCAGCAGTCCCTTAGCGGGGGGCCCCTACAATGAGCAGTTCTTC
>TRBJ1-2|.|14|TRBV5-6|.
CASSLSNSIYGYTF
TGTGCCAGCAGCTTAAGCAACAGCATCTATGGCTACACCTTC